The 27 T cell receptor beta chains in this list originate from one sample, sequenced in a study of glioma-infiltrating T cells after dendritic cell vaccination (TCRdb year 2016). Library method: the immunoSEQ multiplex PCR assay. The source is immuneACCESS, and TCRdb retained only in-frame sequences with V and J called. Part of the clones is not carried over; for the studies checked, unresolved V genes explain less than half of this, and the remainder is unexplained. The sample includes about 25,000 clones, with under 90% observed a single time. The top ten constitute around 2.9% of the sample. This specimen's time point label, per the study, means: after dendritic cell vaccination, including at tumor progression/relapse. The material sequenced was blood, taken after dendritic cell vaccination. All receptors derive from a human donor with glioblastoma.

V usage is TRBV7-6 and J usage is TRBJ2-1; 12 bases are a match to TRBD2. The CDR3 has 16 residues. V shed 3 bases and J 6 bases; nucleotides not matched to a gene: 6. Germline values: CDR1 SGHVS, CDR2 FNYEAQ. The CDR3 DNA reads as TGTGCCAGCAGCTTCCTAGCGGGGGGGCCGGGCAATGAGCAGTTCTTC. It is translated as CASSFLAGGPGNEQFF.

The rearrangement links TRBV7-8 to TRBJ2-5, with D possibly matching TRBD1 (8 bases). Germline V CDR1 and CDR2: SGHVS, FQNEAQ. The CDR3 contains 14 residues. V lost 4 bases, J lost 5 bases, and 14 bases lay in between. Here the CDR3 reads CASSSLQGGETQYF. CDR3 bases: TGTGCCAGCAGCTCACTACAGGGGGGGGAGACCCAGTACTTC.

The CDR3: CASSITPDSVNTEAFF. The CDR3 bases are TGTGCCAGCAGCATTACCCCAGACAGCGTGAACACTGAAGCTTTCTTT. The chain combines TRBV5-5 with TRBJ1-1; a weak D match, TRBD1 (5 bases). CDR3 length: 16 amino acids. CDR1 is SGHKS, CDR2 YYEKEE, per germline (reference sequence). V was cut by 4 bases and J by 0 bases, with 16 bases left in between.

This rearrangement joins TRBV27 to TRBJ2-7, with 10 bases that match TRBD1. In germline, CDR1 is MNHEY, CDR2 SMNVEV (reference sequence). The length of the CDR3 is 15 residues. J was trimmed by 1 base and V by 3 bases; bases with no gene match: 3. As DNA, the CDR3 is TGTGCCAGCAGTTTGTCGGGACAGGGGTCCTACGAGCAGTACTTC. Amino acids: CASSLSGQGSYEQYF.

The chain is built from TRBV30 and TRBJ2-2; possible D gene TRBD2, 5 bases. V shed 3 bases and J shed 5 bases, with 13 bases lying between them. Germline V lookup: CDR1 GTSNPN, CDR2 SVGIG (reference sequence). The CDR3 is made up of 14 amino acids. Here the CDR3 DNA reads TGTGCCTGGAGCCCGGGCCCGGGAACCGGGGAGCTGTTTTTT. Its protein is CAWSPGPGTGELFF.

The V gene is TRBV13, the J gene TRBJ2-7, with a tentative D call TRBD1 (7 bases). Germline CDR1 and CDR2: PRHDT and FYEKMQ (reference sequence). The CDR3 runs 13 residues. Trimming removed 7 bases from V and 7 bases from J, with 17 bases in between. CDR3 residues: CASTAGGNGEQYF. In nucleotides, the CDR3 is TGTGCCAGCACCGCAGGGGGGAATGGGGAGCAGTACTTC. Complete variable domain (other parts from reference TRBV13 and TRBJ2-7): AAGVIQSPRHLIKEKRETATLKCYPIPRHDTVYWYQQGPGQDPQFLISFYEKMQSDKGSIPDRFSAQQFSDYHSELNMSSLELGDSALYFCASTAGGNGEQYFGPGTRLTVT.

The CDR3 loop is CASRGTENTGELFF. In nucleotides, the CDR3 is TGTGCCAGCAGGGGGACTGAGAACACCGGGGAGCTGTTTTTT. V gene TRBV7-2 combines with J gene TRBJ2-2; the D gene is possibly TRBD2 (6 bases). The germline V gene has CDR1 SGHTA and CDR2 FQGNSA. The CDR3 is 14 amino acids. The V gene lost 6 bases and the J gene lost 1 base, with 9 bases spanning the gap.

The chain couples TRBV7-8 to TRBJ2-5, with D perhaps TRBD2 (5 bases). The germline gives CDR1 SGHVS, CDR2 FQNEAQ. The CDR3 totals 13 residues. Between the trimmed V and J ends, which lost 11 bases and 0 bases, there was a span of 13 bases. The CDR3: CASAGSHQETQYF. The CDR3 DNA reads TGTGCCTCCGCGGGTTCCCACCAAGAGACCCAGTACTTC.

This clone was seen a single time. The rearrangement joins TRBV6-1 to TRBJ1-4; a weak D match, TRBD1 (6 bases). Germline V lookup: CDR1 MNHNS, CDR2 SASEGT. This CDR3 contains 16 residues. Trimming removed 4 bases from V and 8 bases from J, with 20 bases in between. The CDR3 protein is CASSAIGQRLAEKLFF. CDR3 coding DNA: TGTGCCAGCAGTGCCATCGGACAGAGGCTGGCGGAAAAACTGTTTTTT.

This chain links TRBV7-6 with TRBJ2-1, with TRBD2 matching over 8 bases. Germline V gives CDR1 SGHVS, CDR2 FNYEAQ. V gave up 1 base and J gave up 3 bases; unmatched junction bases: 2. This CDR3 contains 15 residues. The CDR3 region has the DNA TGTGCCAGCAGCTTAGACGGGGGGGGCTACAATGAGCAGTTCTTC. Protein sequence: CASSLDGGGYNEQFF.

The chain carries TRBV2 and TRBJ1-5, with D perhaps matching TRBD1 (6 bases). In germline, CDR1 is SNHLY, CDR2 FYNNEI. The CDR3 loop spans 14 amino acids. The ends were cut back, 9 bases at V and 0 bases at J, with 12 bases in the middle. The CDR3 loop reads CASATGPSNQPQHF. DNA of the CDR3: TGTGCCAGTGCGACAGGCCCTAGCAATCAGCCCCAGCATTTT.

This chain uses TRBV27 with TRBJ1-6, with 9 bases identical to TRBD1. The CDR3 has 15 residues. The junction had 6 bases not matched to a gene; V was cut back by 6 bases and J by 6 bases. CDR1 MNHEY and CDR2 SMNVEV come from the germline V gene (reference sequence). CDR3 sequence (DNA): TGTGCCAGCAGATCGGGACAGGGCTCTAATTCACCCCTCCACTTT. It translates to CASRSGQGSNSPLHF.

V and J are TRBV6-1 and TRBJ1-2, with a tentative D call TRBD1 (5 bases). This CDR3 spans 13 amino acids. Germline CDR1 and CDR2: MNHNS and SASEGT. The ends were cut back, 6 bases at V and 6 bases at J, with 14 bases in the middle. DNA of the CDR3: TGTGCCAGCAGGGCACAGGAGAGCCATGGCTACACCTTC. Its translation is CASRAQESHGYTF.

CDR3 sequence (DNA): TGCGCCAGCAGTGAGACGGGGGGTGAACAGGATACGCAGTATTTT. It encodes CASSETGGEQDTQYF. The chain carries TRBV10-1 and TRBJ2-3; TRBD2 matches at 7 bases. CDR1 and CDR2 from the germline V gene are WNHNN and SYGVQD (reference sequence). The CDR3 has 15 amino acids. V lost 2 bases to trimming and J lost 6 bases; unmatched junction nucleotides: 8.

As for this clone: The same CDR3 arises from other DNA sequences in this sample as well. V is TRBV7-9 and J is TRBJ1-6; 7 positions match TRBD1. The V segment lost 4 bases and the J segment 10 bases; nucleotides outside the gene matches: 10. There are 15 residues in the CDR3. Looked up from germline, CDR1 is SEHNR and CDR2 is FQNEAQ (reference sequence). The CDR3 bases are TGTGCCAGCAGCTCACGACAGGGAGTGGAATCACCCCTCCACTTT. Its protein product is CASSSRQGVESPLHF.

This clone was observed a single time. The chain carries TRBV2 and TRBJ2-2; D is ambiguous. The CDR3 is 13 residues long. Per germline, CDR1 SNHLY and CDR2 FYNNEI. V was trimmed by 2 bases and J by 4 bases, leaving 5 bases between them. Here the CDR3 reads CASSETATGELFF. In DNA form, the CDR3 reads TGTGCCAGCAGTGAAACTGCCACCGGGGAGCTGTTTTTT. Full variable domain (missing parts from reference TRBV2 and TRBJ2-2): EPEVTQTPSHQVTQMGQEVILRCVPISNHLYFYWYRQILGQKVEFLVSFYNNEISEKSEIFDDQFSVERPDGSNFTLKIRSTKLEDSAMYFCASSETATGELFFGEGSRLTVL.

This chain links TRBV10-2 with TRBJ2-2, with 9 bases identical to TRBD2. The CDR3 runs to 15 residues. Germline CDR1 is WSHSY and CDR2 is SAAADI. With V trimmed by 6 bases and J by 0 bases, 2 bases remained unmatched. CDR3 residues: CASRAGGTNTGELFF. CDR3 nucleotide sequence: TGCGCCAGCAGGGCGGGGGGGACGAACACCGGGGAGCTGTTTTTT.

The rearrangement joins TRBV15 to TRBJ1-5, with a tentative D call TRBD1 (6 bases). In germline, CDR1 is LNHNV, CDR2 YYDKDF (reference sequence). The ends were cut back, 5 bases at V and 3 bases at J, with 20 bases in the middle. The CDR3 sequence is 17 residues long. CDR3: CATSGNRAGVSNQPQHF. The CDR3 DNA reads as TGTGCCACCAGCGGAAACAGGGCAGGCGTTTCCAATCAGCCCCAGCATTTT.

CDR3 in DNA: TGCGCCAGCAGTCCTCAGACAGGGGGCCTCTGGGAGCAGTACTTC. It codes for CASSPQTGGLWEQYF. This chain connects TRBV4-1 to TRBJ2-7; 10 bases align to TRBD1. V shed 6 bases, J shed 7 bases, and the junction held 12 bases outside the gene matches. The length of the CDR3 is 15 residues. Germline V gene lookup returns CDR1 MGHRA and CDR2 YSYEKL.

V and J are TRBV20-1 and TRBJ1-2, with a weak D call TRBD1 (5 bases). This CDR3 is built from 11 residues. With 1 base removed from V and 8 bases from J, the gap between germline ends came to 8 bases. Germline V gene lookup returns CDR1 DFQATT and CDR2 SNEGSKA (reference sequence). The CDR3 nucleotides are TGCAGTGCTAGAGCCCAGGGCGGCTACACCTTC. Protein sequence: CSARAQGGYTF.

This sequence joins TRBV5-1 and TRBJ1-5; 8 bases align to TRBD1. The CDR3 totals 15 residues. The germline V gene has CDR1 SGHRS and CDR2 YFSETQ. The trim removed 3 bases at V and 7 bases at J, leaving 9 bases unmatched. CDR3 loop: CASSWITGGNQPQHF. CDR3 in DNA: TGCGCCAGCAGCTGGATCACAGGGGGTAACCAGCCCCAGCATTTT.

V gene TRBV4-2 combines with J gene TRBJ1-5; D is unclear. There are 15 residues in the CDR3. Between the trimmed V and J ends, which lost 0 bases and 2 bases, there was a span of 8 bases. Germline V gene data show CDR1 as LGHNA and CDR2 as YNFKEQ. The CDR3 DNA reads TGTGCCAGCAGCCAAGATGGTCAGGGCAATCAGCCCCAGCATTTT. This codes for CASSQDGQGNQPQHF.

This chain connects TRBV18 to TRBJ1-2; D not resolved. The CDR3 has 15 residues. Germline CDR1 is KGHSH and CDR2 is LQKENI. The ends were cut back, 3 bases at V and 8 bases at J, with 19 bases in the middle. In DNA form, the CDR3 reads TGTGCCAGCTCACCCGTTTTGGGCCGCCTGAGAGGCTACACCTTC. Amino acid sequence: CASSPVLGRLRGYTF.

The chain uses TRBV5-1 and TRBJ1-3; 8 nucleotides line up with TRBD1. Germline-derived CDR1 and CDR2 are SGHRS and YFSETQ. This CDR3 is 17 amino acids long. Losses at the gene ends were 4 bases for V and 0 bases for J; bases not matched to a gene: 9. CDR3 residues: CASSPYGQGSSGNTIYF. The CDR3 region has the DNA TGCGCCAGCAGCCCCTACGGACAGGGTAGCTCTGGAAACACCATATATTTT.

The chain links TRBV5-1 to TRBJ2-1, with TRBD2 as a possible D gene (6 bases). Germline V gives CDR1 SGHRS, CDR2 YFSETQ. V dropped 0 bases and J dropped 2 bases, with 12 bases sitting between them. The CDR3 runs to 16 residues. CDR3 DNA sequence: TGCGCCAGCAGCTTGGCATCGCGGGGTGCCTACAATGAGCAGTTCTTC. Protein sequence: CASSLASRGAYNEQFF.

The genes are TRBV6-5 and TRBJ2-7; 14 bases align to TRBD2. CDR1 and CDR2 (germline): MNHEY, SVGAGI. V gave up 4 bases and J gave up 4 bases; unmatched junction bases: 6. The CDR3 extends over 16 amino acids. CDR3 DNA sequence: TGTGCCAGCAGTTCTCGGGGGACTAGCGGGGGTTACGAGCAGTACTTC. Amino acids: CASSSRGTSGGYEQYF.

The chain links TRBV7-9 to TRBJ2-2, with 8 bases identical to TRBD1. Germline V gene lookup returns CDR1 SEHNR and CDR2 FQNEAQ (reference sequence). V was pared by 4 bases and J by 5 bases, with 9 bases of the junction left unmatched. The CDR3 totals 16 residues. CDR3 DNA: TGTGCCAGCAGCTCTCCTACAGGGGGGACGACCGGGGAGCTGTTTTTT. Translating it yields CASSSPTGGTTGELFF.